Reported below is one T cell receptor beta chain. The data are from a study of blood T cell repertoires in COVID-19. Study in general: The study drew acute and convalescent COVID-19 samples from the United States, Italy and Spain. From T cells, B-cell-depleted T cells, or PBMCs came the material, which was cDNA or gDNA.

Trimming took 2 bases from V and 6 from J, leaving 10 bases between them. CDR3 length equals 14 residues. CDR1 is MNHNS, CDR2 SASEGT, per germline. Original handling: Scientists estimated how many nucleated cells there were by amplifying reference gene primers. TCRdb's table, derived via immunoSEQ multiplex PCR, lists solely in-frame clones and lacks some. V and J calls and clone size are those listed in that table; D and trimming were worked out from the DNA. This table has around 56,000 clones, around 70% appearing once. This sequence was found in a woman in her 50s with active or convalescent COVID-19. The sequencing sample was made of peripheral blood. The rearrangement uses TRBV6-1 and TRBJ1-4; no clear D gene. The chain's CDR3 is CASSEQLMDEKLFF. CDR3 nucleotides: TGTGCCAGCAGTGAACAGTTGATGGATGAAAAACTGTTTTTT.